The clone carrying this T cell receptor (beta chain) came up many times. Its antigen is undetermined. The data belong to a study of T cells after yellow fever vaccination. Overall study results and limits: Post-booster repertoires contained most primary-vaccination clones again (roughly 96% CD4, about 88% CD8). Among all clonotypes, a small share was observed in both CD4 and CD8 compartments.

The V gene's germline CDR1 is SEHNR and CDR2 FQNEAQ (reference sequence). The CDR3 spans 16 residues. The germline V and J ends were trimmed by 5 bases and 5 bases, with 21 bases remaining between them. MiXCR, applied by TCRdb to the 5' RACE reads, yields one record per CDR3 protein. The table has over 150,000 distinct CDR3 sequences, roughly 6.2% seen once. Sample: CD4+ T cells sorted from PBMCs, taken on the day of the first yellow fever vaccination. This TCR was sampled from a man younger than 35 who received the YFV17D yellow fever vaccine. The chain couples TRBV7-9 to TRBJ1-1, with D possibly matching TRBD1 (6 bases). This CDR3 reads CASSPMLAGVKTEAFF. The DNA of the CDR3 is TGTGCCAGCAGCCCCATGCTGGCAGGGGTTAAGACTGAAGCTTTCTTT.